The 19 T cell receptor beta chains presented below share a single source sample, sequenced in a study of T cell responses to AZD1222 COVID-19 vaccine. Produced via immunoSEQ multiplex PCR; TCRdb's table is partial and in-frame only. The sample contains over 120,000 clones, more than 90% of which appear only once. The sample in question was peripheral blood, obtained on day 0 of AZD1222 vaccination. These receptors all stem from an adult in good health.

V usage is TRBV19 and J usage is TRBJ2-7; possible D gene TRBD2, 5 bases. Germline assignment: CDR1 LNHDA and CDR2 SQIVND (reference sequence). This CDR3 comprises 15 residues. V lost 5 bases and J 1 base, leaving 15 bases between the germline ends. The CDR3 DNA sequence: TGTGCCAGTAGTCGAGGGCATAGCGAATCCTACGAGCAGTACTTC. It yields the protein CASSRGHSESYEQYF.

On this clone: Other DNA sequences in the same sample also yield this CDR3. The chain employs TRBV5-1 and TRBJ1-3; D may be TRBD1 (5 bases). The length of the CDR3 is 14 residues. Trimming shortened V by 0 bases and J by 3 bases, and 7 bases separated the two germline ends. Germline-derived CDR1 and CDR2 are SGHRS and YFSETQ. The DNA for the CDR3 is TGCGCCAGCAGCTTGGGGCAGGGTGGAAACACCATATATTTT. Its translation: CASSLGQGGNTIYF.

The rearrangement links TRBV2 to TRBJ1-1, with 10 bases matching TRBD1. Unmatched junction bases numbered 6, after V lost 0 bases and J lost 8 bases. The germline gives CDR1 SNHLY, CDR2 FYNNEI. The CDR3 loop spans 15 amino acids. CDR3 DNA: TGTGCCAGCAGTGAAGCACGGGACAGGGGCCCCGAAGCTTTCTTT. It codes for CASSEARDRGPEAFF.

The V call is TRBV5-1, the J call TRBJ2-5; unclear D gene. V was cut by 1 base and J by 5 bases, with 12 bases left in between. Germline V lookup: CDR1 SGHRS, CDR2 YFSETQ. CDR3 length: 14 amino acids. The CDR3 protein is CASSLRIETETQYF. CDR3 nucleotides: TGCGCCAGCAGCTTGCGTATTGAGACCGAGACCCAGTACTTC.

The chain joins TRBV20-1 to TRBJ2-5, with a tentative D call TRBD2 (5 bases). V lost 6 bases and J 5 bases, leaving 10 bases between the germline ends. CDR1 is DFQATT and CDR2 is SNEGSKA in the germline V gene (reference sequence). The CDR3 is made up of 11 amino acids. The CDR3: CSARTGETQYF. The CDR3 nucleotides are TGCAGTGCCCGGACTGGGGAGACCCAGTACTTC.

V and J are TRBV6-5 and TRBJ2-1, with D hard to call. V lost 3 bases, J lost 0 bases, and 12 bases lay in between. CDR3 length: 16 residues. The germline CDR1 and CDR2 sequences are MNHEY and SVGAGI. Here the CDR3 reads CASSYRWANSYNEQFF. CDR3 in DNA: TGTGCCAGCAGTTATAGATGGGCAAACTCCTACAATGAGCAGTTCTTC.

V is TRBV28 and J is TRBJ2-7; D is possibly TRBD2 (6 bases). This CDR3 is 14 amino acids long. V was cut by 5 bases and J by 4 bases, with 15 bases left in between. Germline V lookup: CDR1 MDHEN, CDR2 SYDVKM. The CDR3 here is CASSRVGEAYEQYF. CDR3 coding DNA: TGTGCCAGCAGTCGCGTCGGGGAGGCTTACGAGCAGTACTTC.

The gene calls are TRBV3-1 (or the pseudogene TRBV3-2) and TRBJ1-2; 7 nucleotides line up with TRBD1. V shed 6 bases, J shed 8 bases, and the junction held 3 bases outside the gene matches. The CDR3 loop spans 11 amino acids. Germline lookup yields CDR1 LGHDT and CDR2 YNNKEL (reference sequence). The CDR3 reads CASSRDSGYTF. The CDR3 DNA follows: TGTGCCAGCAGTCGGGACAGCGGCTACACCTTC.

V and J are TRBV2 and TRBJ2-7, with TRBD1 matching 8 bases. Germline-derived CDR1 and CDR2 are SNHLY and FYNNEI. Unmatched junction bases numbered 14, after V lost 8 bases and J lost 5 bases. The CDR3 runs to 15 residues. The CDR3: CASQSRTGLINEQYF. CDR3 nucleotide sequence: TGTGCCAGCCAATCGAGGACAGGGCTGATAAACGAGCAGTACTTC.

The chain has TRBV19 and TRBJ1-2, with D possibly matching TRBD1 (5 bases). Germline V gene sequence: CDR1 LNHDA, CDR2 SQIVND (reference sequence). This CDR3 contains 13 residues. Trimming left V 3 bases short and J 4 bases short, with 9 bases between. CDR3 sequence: CASSIRGTYGYTF. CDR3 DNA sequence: TGTGCCAGTAGTATCCGGGGGACCTATGGCTACACCTTC.

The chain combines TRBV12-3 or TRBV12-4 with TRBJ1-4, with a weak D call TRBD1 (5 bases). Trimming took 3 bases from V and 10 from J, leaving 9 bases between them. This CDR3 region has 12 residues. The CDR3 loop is CASSLKGSKLFF. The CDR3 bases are TGTGCCAGCAGTTTGAAGGGGTCAAAACTGTTTTTT.

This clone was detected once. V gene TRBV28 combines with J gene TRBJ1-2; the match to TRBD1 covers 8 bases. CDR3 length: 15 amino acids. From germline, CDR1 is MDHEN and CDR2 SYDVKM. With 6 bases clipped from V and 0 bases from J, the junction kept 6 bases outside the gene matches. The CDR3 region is CASSLTGAPNYGYTF. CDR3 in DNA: TGTGCCAGCAGCCTGACAGGGGCCCCTAACTATGGCTACACCTTC.

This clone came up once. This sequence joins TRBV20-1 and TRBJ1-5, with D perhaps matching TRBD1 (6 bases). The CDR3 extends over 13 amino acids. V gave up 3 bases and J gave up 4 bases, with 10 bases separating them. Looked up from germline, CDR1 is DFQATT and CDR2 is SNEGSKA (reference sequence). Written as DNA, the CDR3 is TGCAGTGCTAGTAAGGGACATAATCAGCCCCAGCATTTT. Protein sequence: CSASKGHNQPQHF.

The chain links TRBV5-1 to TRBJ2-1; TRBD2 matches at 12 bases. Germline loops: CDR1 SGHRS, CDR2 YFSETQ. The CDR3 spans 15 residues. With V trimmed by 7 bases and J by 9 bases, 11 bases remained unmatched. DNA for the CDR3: TGCGCCAGCTTGAAACTAGCGGGAGGTAGAGGTGAGCAGTTCTTC. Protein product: CASLKLAGGRGEQFF.

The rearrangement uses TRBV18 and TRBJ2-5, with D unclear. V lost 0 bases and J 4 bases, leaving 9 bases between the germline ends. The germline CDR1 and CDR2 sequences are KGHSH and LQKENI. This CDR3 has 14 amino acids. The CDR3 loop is CASSPPRWTETQYF. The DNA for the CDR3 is TGTGCCAGCTCACCACCGAGGTGGACAGAGACCCAGTACTTC.

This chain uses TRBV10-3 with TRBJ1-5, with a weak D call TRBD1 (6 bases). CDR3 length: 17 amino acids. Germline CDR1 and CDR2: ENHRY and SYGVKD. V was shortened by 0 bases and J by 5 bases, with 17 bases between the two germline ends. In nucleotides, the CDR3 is TGTGCCATCAGTGAGTCATTCTCTGCAGGGGAAGATCAGCCCCAGCATTTT. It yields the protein CAISESFSAGEDQPQHF.

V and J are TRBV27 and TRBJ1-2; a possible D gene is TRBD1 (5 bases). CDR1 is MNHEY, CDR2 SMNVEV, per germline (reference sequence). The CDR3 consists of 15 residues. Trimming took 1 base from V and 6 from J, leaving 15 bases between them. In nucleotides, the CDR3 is TGTGCCAGCAGTTTATACCCCAGGGCAATAGATGGCTACACCTTC. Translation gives CASSLYPRAIDGYTF.

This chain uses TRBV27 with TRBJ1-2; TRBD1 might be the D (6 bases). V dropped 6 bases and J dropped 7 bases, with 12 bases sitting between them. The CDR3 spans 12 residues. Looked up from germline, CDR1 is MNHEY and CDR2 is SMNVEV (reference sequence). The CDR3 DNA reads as TGTGCCAGCAGAAATACAGGGAGTGGCTACACCTTC. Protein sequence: CASRNTGSGYTF.

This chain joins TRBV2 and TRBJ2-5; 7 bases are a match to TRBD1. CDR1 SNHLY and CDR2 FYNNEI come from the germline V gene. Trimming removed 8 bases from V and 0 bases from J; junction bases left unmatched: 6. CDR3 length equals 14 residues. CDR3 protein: CASSRDSHQETQYF. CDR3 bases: TGTGCCAGCTCTCGGGACAGCCACCAAGAGACCCAGTACTTC.